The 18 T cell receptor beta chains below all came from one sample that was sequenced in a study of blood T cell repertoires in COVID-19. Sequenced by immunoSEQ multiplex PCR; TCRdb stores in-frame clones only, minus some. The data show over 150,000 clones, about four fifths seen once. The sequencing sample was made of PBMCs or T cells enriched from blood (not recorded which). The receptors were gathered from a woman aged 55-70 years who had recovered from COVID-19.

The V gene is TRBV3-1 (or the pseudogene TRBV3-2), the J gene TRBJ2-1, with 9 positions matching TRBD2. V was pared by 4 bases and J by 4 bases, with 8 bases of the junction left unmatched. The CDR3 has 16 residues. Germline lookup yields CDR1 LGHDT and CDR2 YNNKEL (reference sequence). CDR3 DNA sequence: TGTGCCAGCAGCCTCCAGGCGGGGGGGCCTTACAATGAGCAGTTCTTC. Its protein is CASSLQAGGPYNEQFF.

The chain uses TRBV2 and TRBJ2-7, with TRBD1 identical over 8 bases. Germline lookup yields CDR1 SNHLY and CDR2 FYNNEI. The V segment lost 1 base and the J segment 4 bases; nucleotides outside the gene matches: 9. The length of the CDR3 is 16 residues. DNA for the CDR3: TGTGCCAGCAGTGAAGGGGGCCGGGACAGGCTATACGAGCAGTACTTC. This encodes CASSEGGRDRLYEQYF.

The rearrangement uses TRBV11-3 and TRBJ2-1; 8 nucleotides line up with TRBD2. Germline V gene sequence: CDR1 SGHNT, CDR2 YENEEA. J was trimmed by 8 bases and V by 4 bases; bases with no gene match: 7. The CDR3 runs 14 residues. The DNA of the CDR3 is TGTGCCAGCAGCTCGAGACTAGCGCCCCATGAGCAGTTCTTC. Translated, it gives CASSSRLAPHEQFF.

CDR3 protein: CASSLGGFTEAFF. Written as DNA, the CDR3 is TGTGCCAGCAGTTTGGGGGGATTCACTGAAGCTTTCTTT. The chain couples TRBV27 to TRBJ1-1; the D gene is possibly TRBD1 (5 bases). Germline assignment: CDR1 MNHEY and CDR2 SMNVEV (reference sequence). V shed 3 bases and J shed 4 bases, with 9 bases lying between them. The length of the CDR3 is 13 residues.

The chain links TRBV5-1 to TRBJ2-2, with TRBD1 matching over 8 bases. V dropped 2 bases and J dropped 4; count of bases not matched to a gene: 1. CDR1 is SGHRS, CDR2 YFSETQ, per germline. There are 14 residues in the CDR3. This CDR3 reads CASSFQGATGELFF. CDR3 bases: TGCGCCAGCAGCTTTCAGGGGGCCACCGGGGAGCTGTTTTTT.

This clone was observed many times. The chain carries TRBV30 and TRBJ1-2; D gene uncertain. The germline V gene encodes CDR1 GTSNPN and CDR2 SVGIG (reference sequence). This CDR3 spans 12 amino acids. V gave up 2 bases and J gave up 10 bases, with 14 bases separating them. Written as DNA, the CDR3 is TGTGCCTGGAGTCGGCCCCAGAGGGACTACACCTTC. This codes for CAWSRPQRDYTF.

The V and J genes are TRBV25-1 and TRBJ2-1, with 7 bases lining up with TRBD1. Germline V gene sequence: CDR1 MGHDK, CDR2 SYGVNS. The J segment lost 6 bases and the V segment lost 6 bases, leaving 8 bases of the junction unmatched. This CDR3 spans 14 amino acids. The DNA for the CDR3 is TGTGCCAGCAGACAATCGACAGGGTTCAATGAGCAGTTCTTC. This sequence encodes CASRQSTGFNEQFF.

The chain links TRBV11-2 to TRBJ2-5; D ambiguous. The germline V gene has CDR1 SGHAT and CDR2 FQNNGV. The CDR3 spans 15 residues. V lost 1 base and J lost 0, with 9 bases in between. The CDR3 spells CASSLGRPYQETQYF. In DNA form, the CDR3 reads TGTGCCAGCAGCTTAGGCAGGCCTTACCAAGAGACCCAGTACTTC.

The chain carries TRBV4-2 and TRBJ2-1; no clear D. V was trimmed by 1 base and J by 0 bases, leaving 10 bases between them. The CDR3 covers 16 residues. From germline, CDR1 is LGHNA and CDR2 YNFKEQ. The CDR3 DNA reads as TGTGCCAGCAGCCAAGCTCACACAAGCTCCTACAATGAGCAGTTCTTC. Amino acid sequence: CASSQAHTSSYNEQFF.

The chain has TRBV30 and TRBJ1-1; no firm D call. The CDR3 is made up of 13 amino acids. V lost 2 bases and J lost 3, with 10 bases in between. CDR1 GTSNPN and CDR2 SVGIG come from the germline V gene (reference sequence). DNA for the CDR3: TGTGCCTGGAGTTGGTCGGCGGACACTGAAGCTTTCTTT. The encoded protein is CAWSWSADTEAFF. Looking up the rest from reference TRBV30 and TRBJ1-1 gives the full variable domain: SQTIHQWPATLVQPVGSPLSLECTVEGTSNPNLYWYRQAAGRGLQLLFYSVGIGQISSEVPQNLSASRPQDRQFILSSKKLLLSDSGFYLCAWSWSADTEAFFGQGTRLTVV.

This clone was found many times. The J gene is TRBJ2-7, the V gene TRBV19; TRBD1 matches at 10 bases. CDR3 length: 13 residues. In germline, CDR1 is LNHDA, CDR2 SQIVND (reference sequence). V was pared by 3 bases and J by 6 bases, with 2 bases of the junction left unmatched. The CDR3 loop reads CASSMGTGAEQYF. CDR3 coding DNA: TGTGCCAGTAGTATGGGGACAGGGGCCGAGCAGTACTTC.

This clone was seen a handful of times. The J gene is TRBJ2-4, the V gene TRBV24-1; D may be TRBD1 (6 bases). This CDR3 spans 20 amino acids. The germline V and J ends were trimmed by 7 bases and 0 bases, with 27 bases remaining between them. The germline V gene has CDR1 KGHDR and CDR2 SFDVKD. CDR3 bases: TGTGCCACCAGAGGGGTAAGTAGGACAGAACCCGATATAGCCAAAAACATTCAGTACTTC. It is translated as CATRGVSRTEPDIAKNIQYF.

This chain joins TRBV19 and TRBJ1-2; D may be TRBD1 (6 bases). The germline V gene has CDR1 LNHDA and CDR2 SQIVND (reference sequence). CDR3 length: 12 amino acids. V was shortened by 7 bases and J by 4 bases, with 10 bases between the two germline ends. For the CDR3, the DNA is TGTGCCAGTACCGGGGACACCTATGGCTACACCTTC. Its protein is CASTGDTYGYTF.

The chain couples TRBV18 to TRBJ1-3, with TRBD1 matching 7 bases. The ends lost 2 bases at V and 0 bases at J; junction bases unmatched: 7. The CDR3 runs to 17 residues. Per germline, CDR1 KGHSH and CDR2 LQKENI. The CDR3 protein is CASSPLKGTASGNTIYF. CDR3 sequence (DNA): TGTGCCAGCTCACCATTAAAAGGGACAGCCTCTGGAAACACCATATATTTT.

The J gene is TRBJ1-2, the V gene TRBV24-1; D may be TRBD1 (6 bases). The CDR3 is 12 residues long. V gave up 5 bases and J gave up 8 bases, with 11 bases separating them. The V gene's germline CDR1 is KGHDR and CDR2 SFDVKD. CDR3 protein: CATSVGGSGYTF. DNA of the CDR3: TGTGCCACCAGTGTTGGGGGCTCCGGCTACACCTTC.

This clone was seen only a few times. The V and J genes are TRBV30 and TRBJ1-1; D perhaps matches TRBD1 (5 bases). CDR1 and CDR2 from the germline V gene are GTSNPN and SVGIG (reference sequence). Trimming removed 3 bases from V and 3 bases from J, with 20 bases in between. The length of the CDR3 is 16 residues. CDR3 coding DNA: TGTGCCTGGAGCACCCCTCGGGGGGGTACCGACACTGAAGCTTTCTTT. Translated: CAWSTPRGGTDTEAFF. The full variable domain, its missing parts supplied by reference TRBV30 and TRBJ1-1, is SQTIHQWPATLVQPVGSPLSLECTVEGTSNPNLYWYRQAAGRGLQLLFYSVGIGQISSEVPQNLSASRPQDRQFILSSKKLLLSDSGFYLCAWSTPRGGTDTEAFFGQGTRLTVV.

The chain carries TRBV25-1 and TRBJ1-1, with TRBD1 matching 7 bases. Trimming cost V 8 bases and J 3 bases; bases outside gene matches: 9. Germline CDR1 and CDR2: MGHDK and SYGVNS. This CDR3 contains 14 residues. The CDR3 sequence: CASSTYQGDTEAFF. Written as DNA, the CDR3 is TGTGCCAGCTCGACCTACCAGGGGGACACTGAAGCTTTCTTT.

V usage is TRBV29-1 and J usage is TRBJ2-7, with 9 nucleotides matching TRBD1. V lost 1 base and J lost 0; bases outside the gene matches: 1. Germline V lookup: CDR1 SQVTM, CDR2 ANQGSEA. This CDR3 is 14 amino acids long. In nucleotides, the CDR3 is TGCAGCGTTGAAGGGACAGGGGACTCCTACGAGCAGTACTTC. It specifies CSVEGTGDSYEQYF.